This is a list of T cell receptor beta chains from one sample in a study of T cells in Graves' hyperthyroidism and ophthalmopathy. TCRdb re-called the multiplex PCR reads with MiXCR, one entry per CDR3 protein. The sample lists around 520,000 distinct CDR3 sequences; around 22% were seen once. Sequencing was performed on blood. Receptors originate from a woman in her twenties or thirties with Graves' ophthalmopathy. Each CDR3 is given with its conserved first and last residue. The order of the fields is D gene, V gene, clone size, J gene, CDR3 DNA, CDR3 protein. A D gene is named only where the DNA matches it firmly. Only some rows state a clone size, as once, few, many or a class for expanded clones.

NA	TRBV7-9	NA	TRBJ1-1	TGTGCCAGTCTAGAAGTTGAAGCTTTCTTT	CASLEVEAFF
TRBD1	TRBV7-2	many	TRBJ1-2	TGTGCCAGCAGCTTAGGGCGGACAGGGGCGGGTGGCTATGGCTACACCTTC	CASSLGRTGAGGYGYTF
TRBD1	TRBV29-1	many	TRBJ1-2	TGCAGCGCCTGGGACAGAACCTATGGCTACACCTTC	CSAWDRTYGYTF
NA	TRBV9	NA	TRBJ1-2	TGTGCCAGCAGCGTAGGGGGGGAGTTTTACGGCTACACCTTC	CASSVGGEFYGYTF
NA	TRBV19	NA	TRBJ2-5	TGTGCCAGTAGCTGGTCAGGAGAAGAGACCCAGTACTTC	CASSWSGEETQYF
TRBD1	TRBV12-5	NA	TRBJ1-1	TGTGCTAGTGGTCTAGGGGACAGGGAGGGTGACACTGAAGTTTTCTTT	CASGLGDREGDTEVFF
TRBD2	TRBV13	few	TRBJ2-3	TGTGCCAGCAGACAGAGCCTGAGCGGGGATCCGGATACGCAGTATTTT	CASRQSLSGDPDTQYF
NA	TRBV29-1	many	TRBJ1-1	TGCAGCGTTCGGGGGGGGCGACAAAACACTGAAGCTTTCTTT	CSVRGGRQNTEAFF
NA	TRBV15	many	TRBJ1-1	TGTGCCACCAGCAGAGATCGTTTGGGCCTGGGGAACACTGAAGCTTTCTTT	CATSRDRLGLGNTEAFF
NA	TRBV3-1	NA	TRBJ2-7	TGTGCCAGCAGCCAAGAAAAGTTGGAGGGCAACGAGCAGTACTTC	CASSQEKLEGNEQYF
NA	TRBV12-3/TRBV12-4	many	TRBJ2-5	TGTGCCAGCAGCGGGACCTCAGTCCAAGAGACCCAGTACTTC	CASSGTSVQETQYF
NA	TRBV28	NA	TRBJ1-5	TGTGCCAGCAGTTTCCCGGGGTTCAATCAGCCCCAGCATTTT	CASSFPGFNQPQHF
NA	TRBV30	once	TRBJ1-1	TGTGCCTGGAGTCGAACCGACACTGAAGCTTTCTTT	CAWSRTDTEAFF
TRBD1	TRBV12-3/TRBV12-4	NA	TRBJ1-5	TGTGCCAGCAGTTCCCGAACAGGGGATTATAGCAATCAGCCCCAGCATTTT	CASSSRTGDYSNQPQHF
NA	TRBV6-1	once	TRBJ1-6	TGTGCCAGCAGGGGGGGGCAGAATTCACCCCTCAACTTT	CASRGGQNSPLNF
NA	TRBV4-1	NA	TRBJ2-7	TGCGCCAGCAGCCAAGGTCGAAACAGGGCCTACGAGCAGTACTTC	CASSQGRNRAYEQYF
NA	TRBV6-5	many	TRBJ1-1	TGTGCCAGCAGTTACTCGATTACCGGGATAGAAGCTTTCTTT	CASSYSITGIEAFF
TRBD2	TRBV6-1	NA	TRBJ2-7	TGTGCCAGCAGTGGTAGCGGGAGCCTCTACGAGCAGTACTTC	CASSGSGSLYEQYF
NA	TRBV7-8	many	TRBJ1-2	TGTGCCAGCAGCCCGCCAGGACCGTCCTATGGCTACACCTTC	CASSPPGPSYGYTF
NA	TRBV12-3/TRBV12-4	NA	TRBJ1-1	TGTGCCAGCAGTTGGGAGAGGGCTGAAGCTTTCTTT	CASSWERAEAFF
NA	TRBV12-3/TRBV12-4	NA	TRBJ1-2	TGTGCCAGCAGTTTACGTGGAGTTATCTCTGGCTACACCTTC	CASSLRGVISGYTF
TRBD1	TRBV3-1	few	TRBJ1-1	TGTGCCAGCAGCCACCGGGACAGCGGGAACACTGAAGCTTTCTTT	CASSHRDSGNTEAFF
NA	TRBV12-3/TRBV12-4	few	TRBJ1-3	TGTGCCAGCAGTTTAACGGGACAAGGAAACACCATATATTTT	CASSLTGQGNTIYF
NA	TRBV12-3/TRBV12-4	many	TRBJ1-1	TGTGCCAGCAGGGAAAGGTGGACACCTGAAGCTTTCTTT	CASRERWTPEAFF
NA	TRBV28	many	TRBJ1-5	TGTGCCAGCAGTTTACTTCAGGCGGGGAGGGTGAGCAATCAGCCCCAGCATTTT	CASSLLQAGRVSNQPQHF
NA	TRBV6-1	once	TRBJ2-7	TGTGCACGAAAAGGCGAACGCTACGAGCAGTACTTC	CARKGERYEQYF
NA	TRBV19	many	TRBJ1-3	TGTGCCAGTAGCCCCAGCCTCGTCTCTGGAAACACCATATATTTT	CASSPSLVSGNTIYF
NA	TRBV4-1	few	TRBJ2-5	TGCGCCAGCAGCCGGTCGACTAGGCAAGAGACCCAGTACTTC	CASSRSTRQETQYF
NA	TRBV7-2	many	TRBJ1-3	TGTGCCAGCAGCTGGGACTGGTCCAAAGGAAACACCATATATTTT	CASSWDWSKGNTIYF
NA	TRBV14	NA	TRBJ1-6	TGTGCCAGCAGCCAAGGAAGGGGATATAATTCACCCCTCCACTTT	CASSQGRGYNSPLHF
NA	TRBV15	few	TRBJ2-7	TGTGCCACCAGCAGAGAGGCCCGGGACTACGAGCAGTACTTC	CATSREARDYEQYF
NA	TRBV28	NA	TRBJ1-5	TGTGCCAGCAGTTTACGGGTTTGGTTCGGCAATCAGCCCCAGCATTTT	CASSLRVWFGNQPQHF
TRBD2	TRBV7-2	NA	TRBJ2-7	TGTGCCAGCAGCTTAGCGCCTAGCGGGTTTTCCTACGAGCAGTACTTC	CASSLAPSGFSYEQYF
NA	TRBV2	many	TRBJ2-7	TGTGCCAGCAGTGACAGGGCTGATTTTTACGAGCAGTACTTC	CASSDRADFYEQYF
NA	TRBV12-3/TRBV12-4	many	TRBJ1-5	TGTGCCAGCAGTTTAGGGCAGTATAGCAATCAGCCCCAGCATTTT	CASSLGQYSNQPQHF
NA	TRBV2	many	TRBJ2-7	TGTGCCAGCAGTGGGTATAGGAGCTCCTACGAGCAGTACTTC	CASSGYRSSYEQYF
NA	TRBV25-1	many	TRBJ2-2	TGTGCCAGCAGTGATCGTGGGGCCATGACCGGGGAGCTGTTTTTT	CASSDRGAMTGELFF
NA	TRBV6-2/TRBV6-3	NA	TRBJ1-3	TGTGCCAGCAGCCGAACAGGGTACGGAAACACCATATATTTT	CASSRTGYGNTIYF
NA	TRBV30	NA	TRBJ2-4	TGTGCCTGGAGAATCAAACCGAGTATTGTCCTAGCCAAAAACATTCAGTACTTC	CAWRIKPSIVLAKNIQYF
NA	TRBV28	NA	TRBJ1-6	TGTGCCAGCAGTTTGGTGGGAGGGGACGCTTGGGAACCCCTCCACTTT	CASSLVGGDAWEPLHF
NA	TRBV4-3	many	TRBJ2-2	TGCGCCAGCAGCCAAGCCATACAGCTGGTCTCTACGATGGGCACCGGGGAGCTGTTTTTT	CASSQAIQLVSTMGTGELFF
NA	TRBV6-5	many	TRBJ1-5	TGTGCCAGCAGCTACAGGGTCGAGAGCAATCAGCCCCAGCATTTT	CASSYRVESNQPQHF
NA	TRBV3-1	many	TRBJ2-2	TGTGCCAGCAGCCAAGATCCCCGACTCCGCAACAACGCGAACACCGGGGAGCTGTTTTTT	CASSQDPRLRNNANTGELFF
TRBD2	TRBV20-1	NA	TRBJ2-5	TGCAGTGCCACGCCACTAGCGGGGTACCAAGAGACCCAGTACTTC	CSATPLAGYQETQYF
NA	TRBV15	many	TRBJ1-2	TGTGCCACCAGCAGAGTAAAGGTTGGGGGTGGCTACACCTTC	CATSRVKVGGGYTF
NA	TRBV19	NA	TRBJ1-2	TGTGCCAGTAGTGACCGCTTAGGGTATGGCTACACCTTC	CASSDRLGYGYTF
NA	TRBV12-3/TRBV12-4	medium-sized	TRBJ1-5	TGTGCCAGCAGTCCGGACCTCTTAAGTAATCAGCCCCAGCATTTT	CASSPDLLSNQPQHF
TRBD1	TRBV28	many	TRBJ2-3	TGTGCCAGCAGTTTCCGGGACAGGAAAACATATACGCAGTATTTT	CASSFRDRKTYTQYF
NA	TRBV28	NA	TRBJ1-6	TGTGCCAGCAGTACCTCAGGGGCCGGTGATTCACCCCTCCACTTT	CASSTSGAGDSPLHF
TRBD1	TRBV15	NA	TRBJ2-2	TGTGCCACCAGCAGGGCCCTGGGGACAGCCACCGGGGAGCTGTTTTTT	CATSRALGTATGELFF
TRBD1	TRBV3-1	many	TRBJ1-5	TGTGCCAGCGGGACAGGCAATCAGCCCCAGCATTTT	CASGTGNQPQHF
NA	TRBV28	few	TRBJ1-1	TGTGCCAGCAGTTCCGACACAGATGTTATGAACACTGAAGCTTTCTTT	CASSSDTDVMNTEAFF
TRBD1	TRBV7-3	NA	TRBJ2-7	TGTGCCAGCAGCTTGGGCCCTGGACAGGGTCTCTACGAGCAGTACTTC	CASSLGPGQGLYEQYF
NA	TRBV14	NA	TRBJ2-2	TGTGCCAGCAGCCAAGATATTTGGACGAACACCGGGGAGCTGTTTTTT	CASSQDIWTNTGELFF
TRBD1	TRBV4-1	many	TRBJ1-2	TGCGCCAGCAGCCAAGAAGGGCAGGGGGCAGGTGGCTACACCTTC	CASSQEGQGAGGYTF
TRBD2	TRBV2	NA	TRBJ2-7	TGTGCCAGCAGTGAAGCGCTTAGGGCTAGCGGCTTCTACGAGCAGTACTTC	CASSEALRASGFYEQYF
NA	TRBV5-1	many	TRBJ2-7	TGCGCCAGCAGCGTGGGGGGCTCCTACGAGCAGTACTTC	CASSVGGSYEQYF